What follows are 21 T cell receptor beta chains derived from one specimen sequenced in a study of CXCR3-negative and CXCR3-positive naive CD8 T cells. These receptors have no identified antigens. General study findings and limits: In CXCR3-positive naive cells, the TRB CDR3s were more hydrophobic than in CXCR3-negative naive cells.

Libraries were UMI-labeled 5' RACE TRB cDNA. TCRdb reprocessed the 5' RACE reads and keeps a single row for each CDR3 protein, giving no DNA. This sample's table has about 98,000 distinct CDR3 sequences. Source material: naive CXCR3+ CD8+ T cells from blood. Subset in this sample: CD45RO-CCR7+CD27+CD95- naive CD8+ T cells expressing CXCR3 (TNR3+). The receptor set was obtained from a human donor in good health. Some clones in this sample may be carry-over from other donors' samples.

The chain's CDR3 is CSARPGTVTYEQYF. V usage is TRBV20-1 and J usage is TRBJ2-7; without DNA, the TCRdb call of TRBD1 cannot be checked. Germline CDR1 DFQATT, CDR2 SNEGSKA (reference sequence). CDR3 length: 14 residues.

CDR3 protein: CASSPGLAGYTGELFF. This chain uses TRBV7-2 with TRBJ2-2; TCRdb's D call, TRBD2, is unchecked because there is no DNA. CDR3 length equals 16 residues. Germline lookup yields CDR1 SGHTA and CDR2 FQGNSA.

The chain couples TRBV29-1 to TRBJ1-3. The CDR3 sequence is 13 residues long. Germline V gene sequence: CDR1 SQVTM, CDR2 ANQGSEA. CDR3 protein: CSVLLGPGNTIYF.

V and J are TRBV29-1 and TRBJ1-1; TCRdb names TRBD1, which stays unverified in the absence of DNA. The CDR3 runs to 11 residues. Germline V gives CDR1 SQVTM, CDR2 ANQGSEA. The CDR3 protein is CSAPGAAEASF. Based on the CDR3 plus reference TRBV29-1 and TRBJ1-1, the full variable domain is SAVISQKPSRDICQRGTSLTIQCQVDSQVTMMFWYRQQPGQSLTLIATANQGSEATYESGFVIDKFPISRPNLTFSTLTVSNMSPEDSSIYLCSAPGAAEASFGQGTRLTVV.

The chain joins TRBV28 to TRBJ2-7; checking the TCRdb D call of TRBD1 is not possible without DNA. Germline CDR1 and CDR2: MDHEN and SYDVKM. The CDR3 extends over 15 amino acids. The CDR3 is CASSFGRTDRYEQYF.

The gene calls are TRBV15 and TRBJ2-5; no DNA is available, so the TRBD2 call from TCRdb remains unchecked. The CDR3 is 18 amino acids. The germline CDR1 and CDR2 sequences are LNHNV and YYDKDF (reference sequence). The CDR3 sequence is CATSRVPGLDPQGETQYF.

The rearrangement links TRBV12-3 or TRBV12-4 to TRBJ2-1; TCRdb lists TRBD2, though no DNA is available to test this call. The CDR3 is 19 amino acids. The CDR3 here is CASSPRGLAGGLSYNEQFF.

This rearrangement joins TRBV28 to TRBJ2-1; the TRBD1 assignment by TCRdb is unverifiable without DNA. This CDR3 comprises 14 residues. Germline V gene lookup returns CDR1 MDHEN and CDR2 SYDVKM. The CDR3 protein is CASNKARGYNEQFF.

The CDR3 is CSVDPPGETQYF. The rearrangement uses TRBV29-1 and TRBJ2-5; TCRdb gives TRBD2 as the D gene, but with no DNA this cannot be confirmed. The CDR3 sequence is 12 residues long. Germline values: CDR1 SQVTM, CDR2 ANQGSEA.

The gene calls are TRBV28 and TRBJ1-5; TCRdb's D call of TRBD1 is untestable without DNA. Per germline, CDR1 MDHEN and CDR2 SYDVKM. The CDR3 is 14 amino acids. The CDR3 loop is CASARTGDNQPQHF.

The CDR3 spells CASSLGVAGYNEQFF. The chain links TRBV7-2 to TRBJ2-1; there is no DNA to check the TCRdb D call of TRBD2. Per germline, CDR1 SGHTA and CDR2 FQGNSA. The CDR3 has 15 residues.

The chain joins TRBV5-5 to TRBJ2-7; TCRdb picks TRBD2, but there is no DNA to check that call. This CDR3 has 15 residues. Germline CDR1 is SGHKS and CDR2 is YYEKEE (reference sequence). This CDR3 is CASSILAGGPYEQYF. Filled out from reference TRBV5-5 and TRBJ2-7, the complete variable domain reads DAGVTQSPTHLIKTRGQQVTLRCSPISGHKSVSWYQQVLGQGPQFIFQYYEKEERGRGNFPDRFSARQFPNYSSELNVNALLLGDSALYLCASSILAGGPYEQYFGPGTRLTVT.

CDR3 residues: CSASPSPGELFF. V is TRBV20-1 and J is TRBJ2-2; TCRdb's assignment of TRBD2 cannot be checked, as there is no DNA. This CDR3 has 12 residues. Per germline, CDR1 DFQATT and CDR2 SNEGSKA (reference sequence).

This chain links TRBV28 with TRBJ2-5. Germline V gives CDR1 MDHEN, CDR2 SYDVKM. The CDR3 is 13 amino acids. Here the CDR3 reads CASSLYLEETQYF.

The CDR3 protein is CSAILGTVYNEQFF. The chain has TRBV20-1 and TRBJ2-1; the TCRdb call, TRBD1, lacks DNA for checking. The V gene's germline CDR1 is DFQATT and CDR2 SNEGSKA (reference sequence). The length of the CDR3 is 14 residues.

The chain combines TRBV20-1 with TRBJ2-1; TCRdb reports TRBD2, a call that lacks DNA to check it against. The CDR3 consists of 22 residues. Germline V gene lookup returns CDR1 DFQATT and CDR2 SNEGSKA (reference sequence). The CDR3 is CSARGLSPGLAGNKLTYNEQFF.

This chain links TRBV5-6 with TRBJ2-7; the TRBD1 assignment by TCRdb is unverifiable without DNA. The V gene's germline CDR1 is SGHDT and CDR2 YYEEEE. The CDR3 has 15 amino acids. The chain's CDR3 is CASSYPGGASHEQYF.

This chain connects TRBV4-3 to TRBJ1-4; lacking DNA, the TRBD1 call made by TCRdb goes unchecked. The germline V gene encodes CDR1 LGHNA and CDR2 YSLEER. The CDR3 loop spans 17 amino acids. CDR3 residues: CASSQVGTGAPNEKLFF.

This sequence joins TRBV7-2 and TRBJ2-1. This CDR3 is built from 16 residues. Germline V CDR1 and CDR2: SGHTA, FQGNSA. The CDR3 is CASSFSGGSPYNEQFF. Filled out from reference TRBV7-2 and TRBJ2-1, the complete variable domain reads GAGVSQSPSNKVTEKGKDVELRCDPISGHTALYWYRQSLGQGLEFLIYFQGNSAPDKSGLPSDRFSAERTGGSVSTLTIQRTQQEDSAVYLCASSFSGGSPYNEQFFGPGTRLTVL.

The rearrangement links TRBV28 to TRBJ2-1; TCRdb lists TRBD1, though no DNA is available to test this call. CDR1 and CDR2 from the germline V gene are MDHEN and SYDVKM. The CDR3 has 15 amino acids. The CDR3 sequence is CASSDDRTRYNEQFF.

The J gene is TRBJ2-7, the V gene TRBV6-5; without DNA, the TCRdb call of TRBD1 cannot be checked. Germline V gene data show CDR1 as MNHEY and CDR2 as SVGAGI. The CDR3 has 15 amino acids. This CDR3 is CASRPRRDSSYEQYF.